This TCR beta chain was identified in a study of T cells in Graves' hyperthyroidism and ophthalmopathy. This clonotype came up many times. Its antigen is undetermined. Participants, patients aged 18 to 65, had newly diagnosed hyperthyroidism with a duration under 2 months. The PBMCs studied were ones that came from roughly 9.4 ml fresh peripheral blood. V dropped 11 bases and J dropped 4 bases, with 9 bases sitting between them. The germline V gene has CDR1 SNHLY and CDR2 FYNNEI. The CDR3 runs 12 residues. Study observations and caveats: Stable hyperthyroidism was separated from ophthalmopathy by a model based on 13 V-J features.

Amplification yielded TCR beta CDR3 regions, with RNA transcripts as the source. During a first-round RT-PCR of the TCR CDR3, the HTBI primer set was used. TCRdb used MiXCR to reprocess the multiplex PCR reads, holding one entry per CDR3 protein. Counted here are about 360,000 distinct CDR3 sequences, 13% occurring once; the ten biggest clones make up around 9.2%. The source material was blood. This rearrangement joins TRBV2 to TRBJ1-6; no reliable D call. This sequence was found in a woman aged 18-29 years with Graves' hyperthyroidism. CDR3 nucleotides: TGTGCCTCCCAGGTTTATAATTCACCCCTCCACTTT. Translation: CASQVYNSPLHF.